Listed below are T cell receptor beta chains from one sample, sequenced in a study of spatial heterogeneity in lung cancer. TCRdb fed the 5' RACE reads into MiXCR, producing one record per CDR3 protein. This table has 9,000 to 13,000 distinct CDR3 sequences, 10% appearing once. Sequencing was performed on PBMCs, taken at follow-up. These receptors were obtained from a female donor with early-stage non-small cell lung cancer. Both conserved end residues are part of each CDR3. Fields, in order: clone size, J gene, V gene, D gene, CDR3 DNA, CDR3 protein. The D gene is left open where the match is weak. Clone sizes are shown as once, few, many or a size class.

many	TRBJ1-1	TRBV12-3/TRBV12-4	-	TGTGCCAGCAGTAGAGGCACTGAAGCTTTCTTT	CASSRGTEAFF
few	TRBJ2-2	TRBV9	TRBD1	TGTGCCAGCAGCCACAAGAGGACAGGGAGTTCCGGGGAGCTGTTTTTT	CASSHKRTGSSGELFF
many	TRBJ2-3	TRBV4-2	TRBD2	TGTGCCAGCAGCCAAGAGACGCGGGGGGCAGATACGCAGTATTTT	CASSQETRGADTQYF
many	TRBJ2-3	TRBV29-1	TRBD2	TGCAGCGAAACTAGCGGGAGGGAGAAAGATACGCAGTATTTT	CSETSGREKDTQYF
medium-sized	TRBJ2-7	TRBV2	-	TGTGCCAGCAGAAGGGGGGGACAGGCAGACGAGCAGTACTTC	CASRRGGQADEQYF
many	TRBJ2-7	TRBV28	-	TGTGCCAGCAGTTTAGAGGGCTCCTACGAGCAGTACTTC	CASSLEGSYEQYF
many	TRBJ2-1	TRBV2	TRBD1	TGTGCCAGCAGTGGACAGGGCGACAATGAGCAGTTCTTC	CASSGQGDNEQFF
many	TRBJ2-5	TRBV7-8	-	TGTGCCAGCAGCTTAGCGACCTATGGCGGGCAGCTCCAAGAGACCCAGTACTTC	CASSLATYGGQLQETQYF
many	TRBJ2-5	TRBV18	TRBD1	TGTGCCAGCTCACTAGGACAGGGAGGAGAGACCCAGTACTTC	CASSLGQGGETQYF
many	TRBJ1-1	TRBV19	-	TGTGCCAGCGCAGGACAGCCGACTGAAGCTTTCTTT	CASAGQPTEAFF